Detailed here is one T cell receptor (beta chain). This sample was taken from a study of type 1 regulatory T cells. For the study at large: This in vitro CD4 product, T-allo10, is enriched for Tr1 cells and alloantigen-specific.

Germline V gives CDR1 SGHRS, CDR2 YFSETQ. The ends were cut back, 5 bases at V and 2 bases at J, with 13 bases in the middle. The CDR3 extends over 15 amino acids. TCRdb itself ran the reads through MiXCR, one entry per CDR3 protein. The data hold some 89,000 distinct CDR3 sequences, with roughly 31% observed a single time. The chain is built from TRBV5-1 and TRBJ1-4; D not resolved. The sequence was collected from a human donor in good health. Material for sequencing was CD4+ T cells, either the whole sample or a sorted fraction (not recorded which). In nucleotides, the CDR3 is TGCGCCAGCAGGGTAGGGAGTTCGACTAATGAAAAACTGTTTTTT. Its translation: CASRVGSSTNEKLFF.